These 7 T cell receptor beta chains share one sample of origin, sequenced in a study of blood T cell repertoires in COVID-19. Sequenced by immunoSEQ multiplex PCR; TCRdb stores in-frame clones only, minus some. This sample carries roughly 100,000 clones, approximately 85% of them seen once, and the ten largest clones take less than 10%. The sample was peripheral blood. The source is a man in his forties or fifties with active or convalescent COVID-19.

In its sample, this clone was seen a few times. This chain connects TRBV27 to TRBJ1-5, with no clear D. Germline V gene data show CDR1 as MNHEY and CDR2 as SMNVEV (reference sequence). The CDR3 length is 14 residues. The V end was cut by 2 bases, the J end by 0 bases, with 5 bases between. The CDR3 reads CASSLERSNQPQHF. CDR3 nucleotide sequence: TGTGCCAGCAGTTTAGAGCGTAGCAATCAGCCCCAGCATTTT.

This clone was observed once. An end of the junction differs from the germline gene, which may be a read error. The chain couples TRBV18 to TRBJ2-3; TRBD2 agrees at 8 bases. This CDR3 spans 15 amino acids. CDR1 and CDR2 from the germline V gene are KGHSH and LQKENI. The CDR3 loop reads CASSPLAASTDTQYF. In DNA form, the CDR3 reads TGTGCCAGCTCGCCACTAGCGGCTAGCACAGATACGCAGTATTTT.

This sequence joins TRBV4-1 and TRBJ2-5; D gene ambiguous. The CDR3 consists of 13 residues. Trimming shortened V by 1 base and J by 4 bases, and 7 bases separated the two germline ends. Looked up from germline, CDR1 is MGHRA and CDR2 is YSYEKL. The CDR3 spells CASSQGVRETQYF. As DNA, the CDR3 is TGCGCCAGCAGCCAAGGCGTACGAGAGACCCAGTACTTC.

The chain employs TRBV6-2 or TRBV6-3 and TRBJ2-3; 11 bases map to TRBD2. The junction had 16 bases not matched to a gene; V was cut back by 5 bases and J by 0 bases. Germline CDR1 is MNHEY and CDR2 is SVGEGT. This CDR3 comprises 20 residues. This CDR3 is CASSLTSLAGGHTSTDTQYF. The CDR3 DNA follows: TGTGCCAGCAGTCTCACCTCTCTAGCGGGGGGTCACACTAGCACAGATACGCAGTATTTT.

This clone has only a few counts. The chain is built from TRBV25-1 and TRBJ2-2, with 7 bases identical to TRBD2. Losses at the gene ends were 4 bases for V and 6 bases for J; bases not matched to a gene: 2. The CDR3 loop spans 13 amino acids. Per the germline V gene, CDR1 is MGHDK and CDR2 is SYGVNS. The CDR3 sequence: CASSGGGPGELFF. CDR3 DNA sequence: TGTGCCAGCAGTGGGGGGGGACCCGGGGAGCTGTTTTTT. Complete variable domain (other parts from reference TRBV25-1 and TRBJ2-2): EADIYQTPRYLVIGTGKKITLECSQTMGHDKMYWYQQDPGMELHLIHYSYGVNSTEKGDLSSESTVSRIRTEHFPLTLESARPSHTSQYLCASSGGGPGELFFGEGSRLTVL.

This chain links TRBV11-2 with TRBJ2-7; TRBD2 aligns across 14 bases. Germline V gene lookup returns CDR1 SGHAT and CDR2 FQNNGV. The CDR3 loop spans 15 amino acids. V was pared by 3 bases and J by 5 bases, with 3 bases of the junction left unmatched. The CDR3 protein is CASSLTSGGANEQYF. In DNA, the CDR3 is TGTGCCAGCAGCTTGACTAGCGGGGGGGCCAACGAGCAGTACTTC. The whole variable domain, remainder taken from reference TRBV11-2 and TRBJ2-7, is EAGVAQSPRYKIIEKRQSVAFWCNPISGHATLYWYQQILGQGPKLLIQFQNNGVVDDSQLPKDRFSAERLKGVDSTLKIQPAKLEDSAVYLCASSLTSGGANEQYFGPGTRLTVT.

This chain uses TRBV10-3 with TRBJ2-2; 7 bases agree with TRBD2. The CDR3 spans 17 residues. Germline trimming cut 6 bases from V and 2 bases from J; bases unmatched to any gene: 12. Germline CDR1 and CDR2: ENHRY and SYGVKD. The CDR3 bases are TGTGCCATCAGATCATTAACGGGGGGACGAAACACCGGGGAGCTGTTTTTT. It yields the protein CAIRSLTGGRNTGELFF.